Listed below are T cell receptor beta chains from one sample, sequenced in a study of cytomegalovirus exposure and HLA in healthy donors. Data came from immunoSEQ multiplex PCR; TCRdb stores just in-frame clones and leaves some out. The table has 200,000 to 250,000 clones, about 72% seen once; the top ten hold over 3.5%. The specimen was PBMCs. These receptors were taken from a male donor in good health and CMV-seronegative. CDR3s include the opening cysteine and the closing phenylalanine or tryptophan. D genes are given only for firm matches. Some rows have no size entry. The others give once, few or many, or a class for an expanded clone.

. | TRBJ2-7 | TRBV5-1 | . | CASSVAGNSYEQYF | TGCGCCAGCAGCGTAGCCGGGAACTCCTACGAGCAGTACTTC
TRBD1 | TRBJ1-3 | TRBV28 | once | CASSSGQGRNTIYF | TGTGCCAGCAGTTCCGGACAGGGCCGAAACACCATATATTTT
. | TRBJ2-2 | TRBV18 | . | CASSPFDRRTGELFF | TGTGCCAGCTCACCATTCGACAGAAGGACCGGGGAGCTGTTTTTT
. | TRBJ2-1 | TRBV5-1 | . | CASSLATGNEQFF | TGCGCCAGCAGCTTAGCAACGGGGAATGAGCAGTTCTTC
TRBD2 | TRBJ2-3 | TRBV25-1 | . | CASAGLGSTDTQYF | TGTGCCAGCGCTGGACTAGGGAGCACAGATACGCAGTATTTT
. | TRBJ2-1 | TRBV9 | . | CASSALADLTYNEQFF | TGTGCCAGCAGCGCCTTAGCGGACCTTACCTACAATGAGCAGTTCTTC
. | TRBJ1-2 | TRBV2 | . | CASSEGQYYGYTF | TGTGCCAGCAGTGAAGGGCAGTACTATGGCTACACCTTC
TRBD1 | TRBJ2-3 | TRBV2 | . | CASRLGQGARRESVTDTQYF | TGTGCCAGCAGACTAGGACAGGGGGCGAGGCGGGAGTCAGTCACAGATACGCAGTATTTT
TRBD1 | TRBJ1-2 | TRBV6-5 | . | CASSVHGAGGGYTF | TGTGCCAGCAGTGTACACGGGGCAGGGGGAGGCTACACCTTC
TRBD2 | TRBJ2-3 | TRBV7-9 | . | CASDGGADTQYF | TGTGCCAGCGACGGGGGGGCAGATACGCAGTATTTT
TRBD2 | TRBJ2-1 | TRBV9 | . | CASSTTSGMLGEQFF | TGTGCCAGCAGCACCACTAGCGGGATGCTAGGGGAGCAGTTCTTC
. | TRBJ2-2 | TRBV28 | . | CASTPGYGGELFF | TGTGCCAGCACCCCCGGGTATGGCGGGGAGCTGTTTTTT
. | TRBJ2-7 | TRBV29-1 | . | CSVEGQGGNEQYF | TGCAGCGTTGAAGGGCAGGGAGGTAACGAGCAGTACTTC
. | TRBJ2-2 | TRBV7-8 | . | CASSLMVALDTGELFF | TGTGCCAGCAGCTTAATGGTAGCGTTAGACACCGGGGAGCTGTTTTTT
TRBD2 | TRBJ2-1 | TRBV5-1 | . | CASSSPRGSGRALWGDEQFF | TGCGCCAGCAGCTCTCCCCGGGGGAGCGGGAGGGCCCTCTGGGGGGATGAGCAGTTCTTC
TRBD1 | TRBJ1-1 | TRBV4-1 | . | CASSHPTGGTEAFF | TGCGCCAGCAGCCACCCCACAGGGGGCACTGAAGCTTTCTTT
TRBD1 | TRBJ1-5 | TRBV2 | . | CASRRQGNNQPQHF | TGTGCCAGCAGACGACAGGGCAACAATCAGCCCCAGCATTTT
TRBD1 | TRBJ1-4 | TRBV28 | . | CASSGSGGGKLFF | TGTGCCAGCAGTGGATCAGGGGGCGGAAAACTGTTTTTT
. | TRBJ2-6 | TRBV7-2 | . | CASTPVGGIRGSGANVLTF | TGTGCCAGCACCCCTGTGGGCGGGATCAGAGGCTCTGGGGCCAACGTCCTGACTTTC
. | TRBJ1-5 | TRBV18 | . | CASSEDSYSNQPQHF | TGTGCCAGCTCAGAGGACAGTTATAGCAATCAGCCCCAGCATTTT
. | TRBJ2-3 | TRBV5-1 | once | CASSALGGAADTQYF | TGCGCCAGCAGCGCCTTGGGAGGAGCGGCAGATACGCAGTATTTT
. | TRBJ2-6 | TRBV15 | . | CATSPWGQTSGANVLTF | TGTGCCACCAGCCCTTGGGGACAAACCTCTGGGGCCAACGTCCTGACTTTC
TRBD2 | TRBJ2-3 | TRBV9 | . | CASKRRTSGEEGGQYF | TGTGCCAGTAAGCGTCGGACTAGCGGGGAGGAGGGGGGGCAGTATTTT
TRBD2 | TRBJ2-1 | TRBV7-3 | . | CASSSLVGLGEQFF | TGTGCCAGCAGCTCCCTCGTTGGACTAGGGGAGCAGTTCTTC
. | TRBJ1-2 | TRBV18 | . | CASSRRRDLYGYTF | TGTGCCAGCTCACGAAGGAGGGACCTCTATGGCTACACCTTC
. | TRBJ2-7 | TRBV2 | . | CRRRRGEQYF | TGCCGTCGCCGGAGGGGAGAGCAGTACTTC
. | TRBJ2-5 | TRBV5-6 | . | CASSGGGAETQYF | TGTGCCAGCAGCGGAGGGGGGGCAGAGACCCAGTACTTC
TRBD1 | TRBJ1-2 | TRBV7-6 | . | CASSLVLTGGDYGYTF | TGTGCCAGCAGCTTAGTGTTGACAGGGGGTGACTATGGCTACACCTTC
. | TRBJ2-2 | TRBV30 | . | CAWSLNTGELFF | TGTGCCTGGAGTCTTAACACCGGGGAGCTGTTTTTT
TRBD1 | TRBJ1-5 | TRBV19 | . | CASSQQGAISNQPQHF | TGTGCCAGTAGTCAACAGGGGGCGATAAGCAATCAGCCCCAGCATTTT